Below, 17 T cell receptor beta chains from the same sample are listed, as sequenced in a study of cytomegalovirus exposure and HLA in healthy donors. In the PCR, 60 Vbeta and 13 Jbeta primers were used. Generated by immunoSEQ multiplex PCR, the TCRdb table keeps only in-frame clones and is missing some. The table lists about 130,000 clones, about a sixth of them singletons. Sequencing input: PBMCs. These receptors all stem from a female donor in good health and CMV-seropositive.

This clone was observed a handful of times. V and J are TRBV4-2 and TRBJ1-1, with 7 positions matching TRBD1. Germline CDR1 and CDR2: LGHNA and YNFKEQ. The CDR3 consists of 15 residues. The V gene end was trimmed by 1 base and the J gene end by 3 bases; junction bases not matched to a gene: 5. The CDR3 protein is CASSQGPGTDTEAFF. For the CDR3, the DNA is TGTGCCAGCAGCCAAGGCCCAGGGACAGACACTGAAGCTTTCTTT.

The chain uses TRBV28 and TRBJ1-1, with D possibly matching TRBD1 (6 bases). The CDR3 is made up of 16 amino acids. Germline CDR1 reads MDHEN; CDR2 reads SYDVKM. V gave up 6 bases and J gave up 6 bases, with 23 bases separating them. The CDR3 sequence: CASSLWGPGTRPEAFF. The CDR3 nucleotides are TGTGCCAGCAGCCTATGGGGCCCCGGGACAAGGCCTGAAGCTTTCTTT.

This clone has more than one count but fewer than ten. V usage is TRBV7-2 and J usage is TRBJ2-7, with TRBD2 matching 11 bases. Germline V gene data show CDR1 as SGHTA and CDR2 as FQGNSA. This CDR3 comprises 15 residues. V gave up 0 bases and J gave up 3 bases; unmatched junction bases: 1. CDR3 DNA: TGTGCCAGCAGCTTAGCAGGGACTAGCGGCTACGAGCAGTACTTC. It yields the protein CASSLAGTSGYEQYF.

The chain carries TRBV28 and TRBJ1-4, with D hard to call. This CDR3 comprises 12 residues. V gave up 8 bases and J gave up 4 bases, with 8 bases separating them. Germline values: CDR1 MDHEN, CDR2 SYDVKM. The CDR3 coding sequence is TGTGCCAGCTACAGTGATAATGAAAAACTGTTTTTT. Its protein is CASYSDNEKLFF. The variable domain in full, completed from reference TRBV28 and TRBJ1-4, reads DVKVTQSSRYLVKRTGEKVFLECVQDMDHENMFWYRQDPGLGLRLIYFSYDVKMKEKGDIPEGYSVSREKKERFSLILESASTNQTSMYLCASYSDNEKLFFGSGTQLSVL.

The chain couples TRBV5-1 to TRBJ2-1, with 7 bases that match TRBD1. Trimming removed 6 bases from V and 2 bases from J; junction bases left unmatched: 8. Germline V lookup: CDR1 SGHRS, CDR2 YFSETQ. The CDR3 loop spans 15 amino acids. Written as DNA, the CDR3 is TGCGCCAGCACGGCCGGGACAGTCGCCTACAATGAGCAGTTCTTC. Translated: CASTAGTVAYNEQFF. Full variable domain (missing parts from reference TRBV5-1 and TRBJ2-1): KAGVTQTPRYLIKTRGQQVTLSCSPISGHRSVSWYQQTPGQGLQFLFEYFSETQRNKGNFPGRFSGRQFSNSRSEMNVSTLELGDSALYLCASTAGTVAYNEQFFGPGTRLTVL.

This chain joins TRBV5-4 and TRBJ1-4; tentatively, D is TRBD1 (5 bases). The germline gives CDR1 SGHNT, CDR2 YYREEE (reference sequence). Trimming pared 4 bases from V and 5 bases from J, leaving 15 bases between. The CDR3 spans 15 residues. This chain's CDR3 is CASSDGSRGNEKLFF. DNA for the CDR3: TGTGCCAGCAGCGATGGAAGTCGGGGGAATGAAAAACTGTTTTTT. Full variable domain (remainder filled in from reference TRBV5-4 and TRBJ1-4): ETGVTQSPTHLIKTRGQQVTLRCSSQSGHNTVSWYQQALGQGPQFIFQYYREEENGRGNFPPRFSGLQFPNYSSELNVNALELDDSALYLCASSDGSRGNEKLFFGSGTQLSVL.

This chain connects TRBV30 to TRBJ2-3; TRBD2 agrees at 8 bases. The CDR3 runs 17 residues. V lost 3 bases and J lost 1; bases outside the gene matches: 12. Germline V gives CDR1 GTSNPN, CDR2 SVGIG (reference sequence). As DNA, the CDR3 is TGTGCCTGGAGACCGGGACTAGGGGGGCCGGGCACAGATACGCAGTATTTT. Its protein is CAWRPGLGGPGTDTQYF.

In this sample, this clone turned up a few times. Relative to the germline gene, one junction end is altered; a read error may explain this. J is TRBJ2-1 and V is TRBV7-7; 7 positions match TRBD2. The CDR3 is made up of 15 amino acids. Germline assignment: CDR1 SSHAT and CDR2 FNYEAQ (reference sequence). DNA for the CDR3: TGTGCTAGCAGCTTAGCATTGGGAGGGGTCAATGAGCAGTTCTTC. Protein: CASSLALGGVNEQFF.

The rearrangement joins TRBV6-1 to TRBJ1-1; D is ambiguous. The germline gives CDR1 MNHNS, CDR2 SASEGT. V shed 0 bases and J shed 2 bases, with 7 bases lying between them. This CDR3 has 14 amino acids. CDR3 protein: CASSEAAQNTEAFF. CDR3 nucleotide sequence: TGTGCCAGCAGTGAAGCGGCCCAAAACACTGAAGCTTTCTTT.

This clone has just a few counts. V and J are TRBV2 and TRBJ1-6; 9 bases are a match to TRBD1. The junction had 2 bases not matched to a gene; V was cut back by 2 bases and J by 6 bases. The CDR3 is made up of 15 amino acids. From germline, CDR1 is SNHLY and CDR2 FYNNEI. The CDR3 DNA reads TGTGCCAGCAGTGAACTGGGACAGGGTAATTCACCCCTCCACTTT. Protein sequence: CASSELGQGNSPLHF.

The rearrangement joins TRBV28 to TRBJ1-2, with a possible D match to TRBD1 (6 bases). Germline-derived CDR1 and CDR2 are MDHEN and SYDVKM. CDR3 length: 15 amino acids. Trimming shortened V by 2 bases and J by 7 bases, and 17 bases separated the two germline ends. The CDR3 DNA follows: TGTGCCAGCAGTTTAGACCCGGGCAGGGGAGTTGGCTACACCTTC. Protein product: CASSLDPGRGVGYTF.

V is TRBV18 and J is TRBJ2-7, with 9 nucleotides matching TRBD1. The CDR3 is 13 amino acids. The V and J ends lost 3 bases and 6 bases, in that order; junction bases with no gene match: 3. Germline CDR1 reads KGHSH; CDR2 reads LQKENI. CDR3 protein: CASSPGQGPEQYF. CDR3 nucleotides: TGTGCCAGCTCACCGGGACAGGGACCCGAGCAGTACTTC.

The V gene is TRBV5-1, the J gene TRBJ2-3; 7 nucleotides align to TRBD2. CDR3 length equals 15 residues. The V segment lost 4 bases and the J segment 12 bases; nucleotides outside the gene matches: 17. Germline loops: CDR1 SGHRS, CDR2 YFSETQ. CDR3 bases: TGCGCCAGCAGCACCGGTACTCGGACTAGGCCCGGACAGTATTTT. As protein: CASSTGTRTRPGQYF.

This clone has just a few counts. This chain links TRBV30 with TRBJ2-3; the match to TRBD2 covers 13 bases. With 3 bases clipped from V and 8 bases from J, the junction kept 5 bases outside the gene matches. Germline V gives CDR1 GTSNPN, CDR2 SVGIG (reference sequence). The CDR3 is 14 residues long. The CDR3 DNA reads TGTGCCTGGAGCGCACTAGCGGGGGGGGGTACGCAGTATTTT. Translation: CAWSALAGGGTQYF.

This chain connects TRBV28 to TRBJ2-1; 9 bases map to TRBD2. J was trimmed by 6 bases and V by 4 bases; bases with no gene match: 10. Germline V gives CDR1 MDHEN, CDR2 SYDVKM. The CDR3 is 16 residues long. The CDR3 protein is CASSWGIAGEGNEQFF. In nucleotides, the CDR3 is TGTGCCAGCAGTTGGGGGATAGCGGGAGAGGGCAATGAGCAGTTCTTC. The full variable domain, rest sourced from reference TRBV28 and TRBJ2-1, is DVKVTQSSRYLVKRTGEKVFLECVQDMDHENMFWYRQDPGLGLRLIYFSYDVKMKEKGDIPEGYSVSREKKERFSLILESASTNQTSMYLCASSWGIAGEGNEQFFGPGTRLTVL.

In this sample, this clone turned up a few times. In nucleotides, the CDR3 is TGTGCCAGCAATGGCGGGACGAACACCGGGGAGCTGTTTTTT. Translation gives CASNGGTNTGELFF. The gene calls are TRBV4-2 and TRBJ2-2, with D perhaps TRBD2 (6 bases). Per the germline V gene, CDR1 is LGHNA and CDR2 is YNFKEQ. Trimming stripped 7 bases from V and 0 bases from J, with 9 bases between. The CDR3 contains 14 residues.

V usage is TRBV9 and J usage is TRBJ1-3; perhaps TRBD1 as D (6 bases). V dropped 0 bases and J dropped 4 bases, with 14 bases sitting between them. Germline V lookup: CDR1 SGDLS, CDR2 YYNGEE. This CDR3 spans 16 amino acids. The CDR3 DNA sequence: TGTGCCAGCAGCGTAGGATGGGTCAGGGGAGGAAACACCATATATTTT. Amino acid sequence: CASSVGWVRGGNTIYF.